The 20 T cell receptor beta chains below all came from one sample that was sequenced in a study of blood T cell repertoires in COVID-19. The repertoire was sequenced with immunoSEQ multiplex PCR; TCRdb's copy has only in-frame clones and lacks some. The sample comprises tens of thousands of clones, almost 80% of which are singletons, and roughly 12% rests with the top ten. Sequencing was carried out using peripheral blood. The receptors were gathered from a man older than 75 with acute or convalescent COVID-19.

The chain has TRBV20-1 and TRBJ2-7, with D possibly being TRBD1 (6 bases). The CDR3 is made up of 11 amino acids. Trimming left V 6 bases short and J 2 bases short, with 8 bases between. The germline V gene encodes CDR1 DFQATT and CDR2 SNEGSKA (reference sequence). The CDR3 loop reads CSADRTYEQYF. CDR3 sequence (DNA): TGCAGTGCGGACAGAACCTACGAGCAGTACTTC.

This clone was seen a handful of times. V usage is TRBV6-6 and J usage is TRBJ2-7, with D possibly matching TRBD2 (6 bases). The CDR3 is 11 amino acids. V lost 7 bases to trimming and J lost 5 bases, with 9 bases between them. CDR1 is MNHNY and CDR2 is SVGAGI in the germline V gene (reference sequence). DNA for the CDR3: TGTGCCAGCAAGGAGGGAGACGAGCAGTACTTC. This codes for CASKEGDEQYF.

V and J are TRBV18 and TRBJ1-1; D unclear. Trimming removed 3 bases at V and 2 bases at J, with 4 bases between. The CDR3 has 12 amino acids. CDR1 and CDR2 (germline): KGHSH, LQKENI. The CDR3 protein is CASSPLNTEAFF. The CDR3 bases are TGTGCCAGCTCACCCTTAAACACTGAAGCTTTCTTT.

The chain recombines TRBV30 with TRBJ2-1; no reliable D call. Trimming removed 3 bases from V and 8 bases from J, with 8 bases in between. Per the germline V gene, CDR1 is GTSNPN and CDR2 is SVGIG (reference sequence). The CDR3 covers 11 residues. CDR3 coding DNA: TGTGCCTGGAGCGCCCGGGATGAGCAGTTCTTC. Its translation: CAWSARDEQFF.

The CDR3 DNA reads as TGTGCCAGCAGCTTTCAGGGCGGAGGGTCACCCCTCCACTTT. It is translated as CASSFQGGGSPLHF. The chain links TRBV5-6 to TRBJ1-6, with D perhaps TRBD1 (5 bases). V was pared by 2 bases and J by 10 bases, with 13 bases between. Germline-derived CDR1 and CDR2 are SGHDT and YYEEEE. The CDR3 spans 14 residues.

This clone was counted many times. The genes are TRBV19 and TRBJ1-2; D uncertain. V lost 3 bases to trimming and J lost 7 bases, with 12 bases between them. The CDR3 length is 13 residues. The germline V gene has CDR1 LNHDA and CDR2 SQIVND (reference sequence). CDR3: CASSIKAVSGYTF. Written as DNA, the CDR3 is TGTGCCAGTAGTATTAAGGCGGTCTCTGGCTACACCTTC.

The rearrangement joins TRBV5-1 to TRBJ1-2; D uncertain. The CDR3 length is 15 residues. Trimming left V 4 bases short and J 5 bases short, with 18 bases between. Germline CDR1 SGHRS, CDR2 YFSETQ. The CDR3 nucleotides read TGCGCCAGCAGCCCTGCTGGACTGACGCGATATGGCTACACCTTC. This translates into CASSPAGLTRYGYTF.

This clone was recorded a few times. This chain links TRBV5-5 with TRBJ1-5; the D is unclear. CDR1 SGHKS and CDR2 YYEKEE come from the germline V gene (reference sequence). The CDR3 contains 14 residues. The ends were cut back, 3 bases at V and 3 bases at J, with 10 bases in the middle. The CDR3 nucleotides read TGTGCCAGCAGCTGGAGGGTGGACAATCAGCCCCAGCATTTT. This codes for CASSWRVDNQPQHF.

The chain carries TRBV11-2 and TRBJ1-2; tentative D call: TRBD1 (5 bases). This CDR3 region has 13 residues. Deletions cut 1 base from V and 4 bases from J, with 7 bases between. The germline CDR1 and CDR2 sequences are SGHAT and FQNNGV. This chain's CDR3 is CASSLGTPYGYTF. CDR3 nucleotide sequence: TGTGCCAGCAGCTTAGGGACACCCTATGGCTACACCTTC. The variable domain in full, with the rest retrieved from reference TRBV11-2 and TRBJ1-2, is EAGVAQSPRYKIIEKRQSVAFWCNPISGHATLYWYQQILGQGPKLLIQFQNNGVVDDSQLPKDRFSAERLKGVDSTLKIQPAKLEDSAVYLCASSLGTPYGYTFGSGTRLTVV.

The rearrangement uses TRBV7-2 and TRBJ2-1; maybe TRBD1 (6 bases). This CDR3 is built from 16 residues. The germline CDR1 and CDR2 sequences are SGHTA and FQGNSA. V was pared by 5 bases and J by 4 bases, with 18 bases between. In DNA, the CDR3 is TGTGCCAGCAGCGGGGGCCTCCGGGGAATGTACAATGAGCAGTTCTTC. Its protein product is CASSGGLRGMYNEQFF.

The rearrangement links TRBV27 to TRBJ1-6, with D uncertain. V shed 0 bases and J shed 10 bases, with 13 bases lying between them. The CDR3 is 15 amino acids. The germline V gene encodes CDR1 MNHEY and CDR2 SMNVEV (reference sequence). The CDR3 spells CASSLSGRRSSPLHF. Here the CDR3 DNA reads TGTGCCAGCAGTTTATCGGGCAGGAGGAGCTCACCCCTCCACTTT.

The CDR3 coding sequence is TGTGCCAGCAGCCCTGCTGGACTAGCGACTACCTACGAGCAGTACTTC. It is translated as CASSPAGLATTYEQYF. V is TRBV5-4 and J is TRBJ2-7; 9 nucleotides agree with TRBD2. The CDR3 contains 16 residues. J lost 2 bases, V lost 4 bases, and 10 bases had no gene match. In germline, CDR1 is SGHNT, CDR2 YYREEE (reference sequence).

The rearrangement joins TRBV2 to TRBJ2-5; weak D call: TRBD2 (5 bases). This CDR3 spans 13 amino acids. V lost 6 bases, J lost 7 bases, and 15 bases lay in between. Germline-derived CDR1 and CDR2 are SNHLY and FYNNEI. CDR3 nucleotide sequence: TGTGCCAGCAGGGGAGCCTCCATTGGGACCCAGTACTTC. This gives the protein CASRGASIGTQYF.

This clone was found a few times. The V gene is TRBV5-1, the J gene TRBJ1-5, with 7 positions matching TRBD1. With V trimmed by 4 bases and J by 7 bases, 5 bases remained unmatched. The CDR3 has 13 amino acids. Per the germline V gene, CDR1 is SGHRS and CDR2 is YFSETQ. CDR3 in amino acids: CASSQGVGQPQHF. For the CDR3, the DNA is TGCGCCAGCAGCCAGGGGGTTGGACAGCCCCAGCATTTT. Complete variable domain (other parts from reference TRBV5-1 and TRBJ1-5): KAGVTQTPRYLIKTRGQQVTLSCSPISGHRSVSWYQQTPGQGLQFLFEYFSETQRNKGNFPGRFSGRQFSNSRSEMNVSTLELGDSALYLCASSQGVGQPQHFGDGTRLSIL.

This clone was detected once. The J gene is TRBJ2-3, the V gene TRBV30, with D unclear. CDR3 length: 12 amino acids. V lost 2 bases, J lost 2 bases, and 5 bases lay in between. The germline V gene has CDR1 GTSNPN and CDR2 SVGIG (reference sequence). CDR3 amino acids: CAWSINTDTQYF. The DNA of the CDR3 is TGTGCCTGGAGTATTAACACAGATACGCAGTATTTT.

This chain connects TRBV18 to TRBJ1-3; D gene uncertain. The CDR3 has 14 residues. Germline CDR1 reads KGHSH; CDR2 reads LQKENI. V was shortened by 1 base and J by 8 bases, with 12 bases between the two germline ends. This chain's CDR3 is CASSPLPSGDTIYF. CDR3 nucleotides: TGTGCCAGCTCACCACTGCCCTCGGGTGACACCATATATTTT.

The chain uses TRBV5-1 and TRBJ2-3; 9 positions agree with TRBD2. After removal of 5 bases from V and 11 bases from J, the junction contained 12 bases not matched to a gene. The CDR3 loop spans 14 amino acids. Germline CDR1 reads SGHRS; CDR2 reads YFSETQ. CDR3 DNA sequence: TGCGCCAGCAGGCTCATAGGCGGGGGGGCTATGCAGTATTTT. This codes for CASRLIGGGAMQYF. Full variable domain (missing parts from reference TRBV5-1 and TRBJ2-3): KAGVTQTPRYLIKTRGQQVTLSCSPISGHRSVSWYQQTPGQGLQFLFEYFSETQRNKGNFPGRFSGRQFSNSRSEMNVSTLELGDSALYLCASRLIGGGAMQYFGPGTRLTVL.

This rearrangement joins TRBV12-3 or TRBV12-4 to TRBJ2-7, with D perhaps matching TRBD1 (6 bases). The CDR3 spans 13 residues. The V and J ends lost 6 bases and 4 bases respectively, with 13 bases between them. The CDR3 region has the DNA TGTGCCAGCAGCTCGGGACATCTATACGAGCAGTACTTC. This sequence encodes CASSSGHLYEQYF.

In this sample, this clone turned up a few times. The chain carries TRBV30 and TRBJ2-2; D perhaps matches TRBD1 (6 bases). The CDR3 contains 13 residues. Germline CDR1 reads GTSNPN; CDR2 reads SVGIG (reference sequence). Between the trimmed V and J ends, which lost 5 bases and 5 bases, there was a span of 12 bases. CDR3 sequence (DNA): TGTGCCTGGGTCGGGACACTGACCGGGGAGCTGTTTTTT. This sequence encodes CAWVGTLTGELFF.

In the case of this clone: The junction departs from germline at one end; a sequencing error may be responsible. The chain recombines TRBV19 with TRBJ1-3; 7 bases agree with TRBD1. From germline, CDR1 is LNHDA and CDR2 SQIVND (reference sequence). CDR3 length: 16 amino acids. This CDR3 reads CASSLDTGATGNTIYF. DNA for the CDR3: TGTGCCAGTAGTCTAGACACAGGGGCTACTGGAAACACCATATATTTT.